A single T cell receptor (beta chain) is shown here with its context. The target antigen is unknown. The CDR3 length is 16 residues. In germline, CDR1 is WNHNN, CDR2 SYGVQD (reference sequence). V gave up 4 bases and J gave up 3 bases; unmatched junction bases: 6. This sample was included in a study of cytomegalovirus exposure and HLA in healthy donors. The PCR used 60 Vbeta and 13 Jbeta primers. The repertoire was sequenced with immunoSEQ multiplex PCR; TCRdb's copy has only in-frame clones and lacks some. The sample contains 150,000 to 200,000 clones, more than 65% of which appear only once. Study outcomes and limitations: In vitro checks showed that three CMV-associated chains really do target CMV antigens. Most observed TCR sequences were rare, whereas some public TCRs were detected in many donors. Later findings reportedly placed an Asian-associated ancestry cluster below the roughly 690-donor mean for N-insertions.

Sequenced sample: PBMCs. The J gene is TRBJ2-3, the V gene TRBV10-1; 11 positions match TRBD2. The TCR was taken from a man between 18 and 29 years old in good health and CMV-seropositive. The chain's CDR3 is CASSAGTSGWTDTQYF. The CDR3 DNA is TGCGCCAGCAGTGCTGGGACTAGCGGATGGACAGATACGCAGTATTTT.